A single sample is the source of the 17 T cell receptor beta chains below, sequenced in a study of blood T cells in healthy people across ages. Using a J-beta primer mix together with a sample-barcoded 5' primer, a second PCR was run for roughly 7 to 12 cycles. Via MiXCR, TCRdb re-called the 5' RACE reads, giving one row per CDR3 protein. The sample has 780,000 or so distinct CDR3 sequences; 20% to 30% are singletons. These data also featured in a second study, about T cells of mothers and their children.

The source material was blood. The receptor source for this set is a boy aged 5-17 years in good health.

This clonotype has more than one count but fewer than ten. V and J are TRBV14 and TRBJ2-1; D is possibly TRBD1 or TRBD2 (6 bases each). Per germline, CDR1 SGHDN and CDR2 FVKESK. The CDR3 covers 17 residues. Trimming took off 0 bases at V and 4 bases at J, with 16 bases between the two ends. The chain's CDR3 is CASSQDWRGEIYNEQFF. The CDR3 DNA follows: TGTGCCAGCAGCCAAGATTGGAGGGGGGAGATTTACAATGAGCAGTTCTTC.

This clonotype has more than one count but fewer than ten. This sequence joins TRBV6-1 and TRBJ2-3; no definite D call. Trimming removed 2 bases at V and 6 bases at J, with 6 bases between. The CDR3 length is 12 residues. The germline V gene encodes CDR1 MNHNS and CDR2 SASEGT. This CDR3 is CASSEQLDTQYF. For the CDR3, the DNA is TGTGCCAGCAGTGAACAGCTTGATACGCAGTATTTT.

This clonotype was found a few times. This chain links TRBV18 with TRBJ2-5; D gene ambiguous. In germline, CDR1 is KGHSH, CDR2 LQKENI. The CDR3 has 15 residues. With 3 bases removed from V and 5 bases from J, the gap between germline ends came to 16 bases. In nucleotides, the CDR3 is TGTGCCAGCTCACCGGTTGCAGGCTCCAGGGAGACCCAGTACTTC. Translation gives CASSPVAGSRETQYF.

This clonotype has a count of ten or more. No DNA is shown, since the ends of the CDR3 on it are uncertain; the CDR3 is the one TCRdb lists. The rearrangement joins TRBV29-1 to TRBJ2-7; TRBD2 reflects the table's D call only, with no check against the DNA. 11 amino acids form the CDR3, both terminal residues included. Per germline, CDR1 SQVTM and CDR2 ANQGSEA. The CDR3: CSVWASGSIDF.

The rearrangement links TRBV29-1 to TRBJ2-3, with TRBD2 identical over 7 bases. This CDR3 is built from 12 residues. Germline trimming cut 6 bases from V and 7 bases from J; bases unmatched to any gene: 7. Germline V gene data show CDR1 as SQVTM and CDR2 as ANQGSEA. Written as DNA, the CDR3 is TGCAGCGTCCCTAGCGGCCTCCATACGCAGTATTTT. Protein sequence: CSVPSGLHTQYF.

This clonotype appeared a few times. CDR3: CASSVPGQVYEQYF. The CDR3 nucleotides read TGTGCCAGCAGTGTGCCGGGACAGGTTTACGAGCAGTACTTC. V is TRBV12-3 or TRBV12-4 and J is TRBJ2-5; 8 bases agree with TRBD1. The J call may be faulty, since TRBJ2-7 better matches the DNA end. The CDR3 totals 14 residues.

This clonotype has only a few counts. The rearrangement uses TRBV7-3 and TRBJ2-2, with D perhaps matching TRBD1 (6 bases). CDR3 length: 16 amino acids. Germline lookup yields CDR1 SGHTA and CDR2 FQGTGA. The germline V and J ends were trimmed by 3 bases and 1 base, with 12 bases remaining between them. CDR3 coding DNA: TGTGCCAGCAGCTTCAAACCGGGACAGAACACCGGGGAGCTGTTTTTT. Amino acid sequence: CASSFKPGQNTGELFF.

With regard to this clonotype: A junction end diverges from the germline sequence, so it may reflect a read error. The chain joins TRBV28 to TRBJ2-5; 14 nucleotides line up with TRBD2. Per the germline V gene, CDR1 is MDHEN and CDR2 is SYDVKM. The CDR3 has 19 amino acids. In DNA form, the CDR3 reads TGTGCCAGCAGTACCGGGACTAGCGGGGGCACATCCAATTACAATGAGCAGCTCTTC. Protein product: CASSTGTSGGTSNYNEQLF.

This clonotype was seen many times. J is TRBJ2-6 and V is TRBV9; D uncertain. The CDR3 covers 20 residues. Germline V gene lookup returns CDR1 SGDLS and CDR2 YYNGEE. V was clipped by 4 bases and J by 2 bases, with 25 bases between them. CDR3 in DNA: TGTGCCAGCAGCCCACGTACGACCGGACCTCATTACCCTGGGGCCAACGTCCTGACTTTC. Translated, it gives CASSPRTTGPHYPGANVLTF.

This clonotype was found a few times. The chain couples TRBV2 to TRBJ2-3, with D perhaps TRBD2 (6 bases). The V end was cut by 10 bases, the J end by 0 bases, with 14 bases between. This CDR3 has 14 amino acids. Germline lookup yields CDR1 SNHLY and CDR2 FYNNEI. The CDR3 region has the DNA TGTGCCACCAGGCGGGGATTTAGCACAGATACGCAGTATTTT. Its translation: CATRRGFSTDTQYF.

The chain links TRBV6-1 to TRBJ2-7, with TRBD1 identical over 8 bases. CDR1 is MNHNS and CDR2 is SASEGT in the germline V gene. The V segment lost 6 bases and the J segment 0 bases; nucleotides outside the gene matches: 10. This CDR3 spans 16 amino acids. The CDR3 sequence: CASSRTLGTGSYEQYF. In DNA form, the CDR3 reads TGTGCCAGCAGCCGAACCCTCGGGACAGGCTCCTACGAGCAGTACTTC.

This clonotype has just a few counts. The chain uses TRBV12-3 or TRBV12-4 and TRBJ2-3; 7 bases map to TRBD2. This CDR3 contains 17 residues. J was trimmed by 4 bases and V by 7 bases; bases with no gene match: 17. The CDR3 DNA follows: TGTGCCAGCACCCTCAGGGTCGGAGCGGGAAGCGCAGATACGCAGTATTTT. Its translation: CASTLRVGAGSADTQYF.

This clonotype has just a few counts. The CDR3 region has the DNA TGTGCCAGCAGCACCGGGACTATCGAGCAGTACTTC. It codes for CASSTGTIEQYF. The chain employs TRBV7-8 and TRBJ2-5; 7 nucleotides line up with TRBD2. The DNA end is a closer match to TRBJ2-7, so the J assignment may be wrong. Germline V gene lookup returns CDR1 SGHVS and CDR2 FQNEAQ. This CDR3 is 12 amino acids long.

V and J are TRBV14 and TRBJ2-5, with 8 bases that match TRBD1. The DNA end favors TRBJ2-1, so the J call may be wrong. This CDR3 is built from 14 residues. Looked up from germline, CDR1 is SGHDN and CDR2 is FVKESK. The CDR3 reads CASSQVTGVAEQFF. The CDR3 DNA sequence: TGTGCCAGCAGCCAAGTGACAGGGGTAGCGGAGCAGTTCTTC.

This clonotype showed up just a few times. The chain employs TRBV3-1 and TRBJ1-1; D remains unclear. Germline CDR1 reads LGHDT; CDR2 reads YNNKEL (reference sequence). With 5 bases removed from V and 8 bases from J, the gap between germline ends came to 9 bases. The CDR3 length is 11 residues. This chain's CDR3 is CASSRSGEAFF. CDR3 bases: TGTGCCAGCAGCAGGTCGGGGGAAGCTTTCTTT.

The chain employs TRBV29-1 and TRBJ2-1; possibly TRBD1 or TRBD2 for D (6 bases each). TRBJ2-5 explains the end of the DNA better; the J call may be wrong. The V gene's germline CDR1 is SQVTM and CDR2 ANQGSEA. This CDR3 spans 12 amino acids. Here the CDR3 reads CSAEQGLETQYF. The CDR3 bases are TGCAGCGCCGAACAGGGACTAGAGACCCAGTACTTC.

This clonotype occurred a few times. The rearrangement joins TRBV7-2 to TRBJ2-5; possibly TRBD1 for D (7 bases). Trimming took 5 bases from V and 5 from J, leaving 24 bases between them. This CDR3 comprises 17 residues. CDR1 and CDR2 (germline): SGHTA, FQGNSA. CDR3: CASSLEGQYFLQETQYF. The CDR3 DNA reads TGTGCCAGCAGCCTGGAGGGACAGTACTTCCTTCAGGAGACCCAGTACTTC.